This T cell receptor (beta chain) was documented in a study of blood T cells in healthy people across ages. In regard to this clonotype: Antigen: not known.

Germline V gene lookup returns CDR1 MNHEY and CDR2 SVGAGI. With 7 bases clipped from V and 2 bases from J, the junction kept 9 bases outside the gene matches. This CDR3 has 16 amino acids. Study findings and constraints: Strong correlation was found linking TCR beta diversity to naive T cell percentage. A roughly linear age-dependent decrease characterized TCR beta diversity per million T cells. Donor CMV status, an unknown factor, possibly confounded changes in expanded clonotypes.

A second PCR, run for about 7 to 11 cycles, used a sample-barcoded 5' primer plus a J-beta primer mix. A 12-random-nucleotide template-switch adaptor tagged each cDNA molecule. TCRdb recomputed calls from the 5' RACE reads with MiXCR, one row per CDR3 protein. The table shows about 1,500,000 distinct CDR3 sequences, with 42% occurring only once. This receptor was taken from a woman aged 18-29 years in good health. The chain recombines TRBV6-5 with TRBJ2-7; 12 bases fit TRBD1. The specimen was blood. CDR3 sequence (DNA): TGTGCCAGCAATTCGACCGGGACAGGGGGCACCTACGAGCAGTACTTC. As protein: CASNSTGTGGTYEQYF.